The rows below give T cell receptor beta chains drawn from one sample of a study of blood T cell repertoires in COVID-19. Data came from immunoSEQ multiplex PCR; TCRdb stores just in-frame clones and leaves some out. The sample has 200,000 to 250,000 clones; under 90% are singletons. Sequenced: peripheral blood. The origin of the receptors is a woman older than 75 with acute or convalescent COVID-19. Both conserved end residues are part of each CDR3. Each record gives: J gene, V gene, D gene, clone size, CDR3 protein, CDR3 DNA. A D gene is named only where the DNA matches it firmly. Clone size is not always given. Where it is, it says once, few, many or a class for expanded clones.

TRBJ1-4,TRBV28,TRBD1,-,CASSFMRQGVIF,TGTGCCAGCAGTTTTATGAGACAGGGGGTAATTTTT
TRBJ1-5,TRBV29-1,-,-,CSVAQGNEGNQPQHF,TGCAGCGTTGCGCAAGGAAACGAGGGCAATCAGCCCCAGCATTTT
TRBJ2-2,TRBV6-1,-,-,CASSEVWTGTGELFF,TGTGCCAGCAGTGAAGTGTGGACGGGGACCGGGGAGCTGTTTTTT
TRBJ1-2,TRBV27,-,-,CASSTQGSYGYTF,TGTGCCAGCAGTACACAGGGCTCCTATGGCTACACCTTC
TRBJ1-4,TRBV30,TRBD1,-,CAWSLGTGAHEKLFF,TGTGCCTGGAGTTTGGGGACAGGGGCCCATGAAAAACTGTTTTTT
TRBJ1-5,TRBV6-6,TRBD1,-,CASRNLGQVDQPQHF,TGTGCCAGCAGGAACCTTGGACAGGTAGATCAGCCCCAGCATTTT
TRBJ2-1,TRBV7-3,TRBD2,-,CASSPSGGANEQFF,TGTGCCAGCAGCCCCAGCGGGGGGGCGAATGAGCAGTTCTTC
TRBJ1-5,TRBV5-4,-,-,CASSLGGNSNQPQHF,TGTGCCAGCAGCTTAGGAGGGAATAGCAATCAGCCCCAGCATTTT
TRBJ1-2,TRBV6-1,-,once,CASSESVPYGYTF,TGTGCCAGCAGTGAGTCGGTTCCGTATGGCTACACCTTC
TRBJ1-4,TRBV5-5,TRBD1,-,CASSRDSQNEKLFF,TGTGCCAGCAGTCGGGACAGCCAGAATGAAAAACTGTTTTTT
TRBJ1-1,TRBV28,-,-,CASREGGGTEAFF,TGTGCCAGCAGAGAGGGCGGGGGCACTGAAGCTTTCTTT
TRBJ1-4,TRBV30,TRBD1,-,CAWSTGAANEKLFF,TGTGCCTGGAGCACAGGGGCGGCTAATGAAAAACTGTTTTTT
TRBJ1-2,TRBV28,TRBD1,-,CASSRTGGYGYTF,TGTGCCAGCAGCCGTACAGGGGGCTATGGCTACACCTTC
TRBJ1-2,TRBV6-5,-,once,CASSYSRQGSFYGYTF,TGTGCCAGCAGTTACTCCCGGCAGGGAAGCTTCTATGGCTACACCTTC
TRBJ1-2,TRBV9,-,-,CASSVADPGTYGYTF,TGTGCCAGCAGCGTAGCTGATCCAGGGACTTATGGCTACACCTTC
TRBJ2-6,TRBV2,-,-,CASSDLVSLSGANVLTF,TGTGCCAGCAGTGATTTAGTCTCGCTCTCTGGGGCCAACGTCCTGACTTTC
TRBJ2-1,TRBV7-2,-,-,CASSQQLLSYNEQFF,TGTGCCAGCAGCCAACAGTTATTATCCTACAATGAGCAGTTCTTC
TRBJ1-2,TRBV6-5,-,-,CASSYEGVYGYTF,TGTGCCAGCAGTTACGAGGGAGTTTATGGCTACACCTTC
TRBJ2-1,TRBV4-1,-,-,CASSPTLLRVGEQFF,TGCGCCAGCAGCCCGACCTTGCTCAGGGTGGGTGAGCAGTTCTTC
TRBJ2-1,TRBV19,-,-,CASSWGLGDNEQFF,TGTGCCAGTAGTTGGGGACTCGGGGACAATGAGCAGTTCTTC
TRBJ2-1,TRBV7-9,-,-,CASSPEAPNEQFF,TGTGCCAGCAGCCCGGAGGCGCCGAATGAGCAGTTCTTC
TRBJ1-2,TRBV3-1/TRBV3-2,TRBD1,-,CASSQAGGPYGYTF,TGTGCCAGCAGCCAAGCAGGGGGACCCTATGGCTACACCTTC
TRBJ2-5,TRBV25-1,TRBD1,-,CASSGPGQGAQETQYF,TGTGCCAGCAGTGGACCGGGACAGGGGGCCCAAGAGACCCAGTACTTC
TRBJ1-2,TRBV3-1/TRBV3-2,TRBD1,-,CASSTRTGSYTF,TGTGCCAGCAGCACCCGGACAGGTAGCTACACCTTC
TRBJ1-1,TRBV6-5,-,few,CASSYGQMNTEAFF,TGTGCCAGCAGTTACGGGCAGATGAACACTGAAGCTTTCTTT
TRBJ1-3,TRBV7-2,-,-,CASSLRLSGNTIYF,TGTGCCAGCAGCCTTAGGCTTAGCGGAAACACCATATATTTT
TRBJ1-2,TRBV12-3/TRBV12-4,-,-,CASSYGRGGYTF,TGTGCCAGCAGTTACGGCCGGGGTGGCTACACCTTC
TRBJ2-5,TRBV24-1,TRBD2,-,CATSDPRGGETQYF,TGTGCCACCAGTGATCCGCGGGGGGGAGAGACCCAGTACTTC
TRBJ1-1,TRBV21-1,-,once,CASSPLMTRSTEAFF,TGTGCCAGCAGCCCCCTTATGACGAGGAGCACTGAAGCTTTCTTT
TRBJ1-6,TRBV19,TRBD1,-,CASSGQGYNSPLHF,TGTGCCAGTAGTGGACAGGGGTATAATTCACCCCTCCACTTT
TRBJ1-2,TRBV5-5,-,-,CASSSGQTINYGYTF,TGTGCCAGCAGCTCCGGACAGACGATTAACTATGGCTACACCTTC
TRBJ2-5,TRBV28,TRBD2,-,CASSTSGGAFRGKETQYF,TGTGCCAGCAGCACTAGCGGGGGGGCATTCCGCGGAAAAGAGACCCAGTACTTC
TRBJ1-4,TRBV14,TRBD1,-,CASSQVGQGKYEKLFF,TGTGCCAGCAGCCAAGTGGGACAGGGGAAGTATGAAAAACTGTTTTTT
TRBJ2-7,TRBV3-1/TRBV3-2,-,-,CASSQDPGGREQYF,TGTGCCAGCAGCCAAGATCCAGGGGGGCGCGAGCAGTACTTC
TRBJ1-5,TRBV7-8,-,-,CASSGVGGGGNQPQHF,TGTGCCAGCAGCGGAGTCGGGGGGGGAGGCAATCAGCCCCAGCATTTT
TRBJ2-3,TRBV10-3,-,-,CAISAPTQGENTQYF,TGTGCCATCAGCGCCCCAACACAGGGAGAGAATACGCAGTATTTT
TRBJ1-1,TRBV4-1,-,few,CASSRSSTEAFF,TGCGCCAGCAGCCGGAGCAGCACTGAAGCTTTCTTT
TRBJ1-2,TRBV20-1,TRBD1,-,CSVTGARGYTF,TGCAGCGTCACAGGGGCGCGGGGCTACACCTTC
TRBJ2-3,TRBV7-9,-,-,CASSLVAHADTQYF,TGTGCCAGCAGCTTAGTAGCGCATGCAGATACGCAGTATTTT
TRBJ1-5,TRBV3-1/TRBV3-2,-,once,CASSHTGGRQPQHF,TGTGCCAGCAGCCACACGGGGGGAAGGCAGCCCCAGCATTTT
TRBJ1-1,TRBV30,-,-,CAWGRGNTEAFF,TGTGCCTGGGGTCGGGGGAACACTGAAGCTTTCTTT
TRBJ2-7,TRBV5-6,TRBD1,-,CASRTAGQGIEQYF,TGTGCCAGCAGGACGGCTGGACAGGGGATCGAGCAGTACTTC
TRBJ2-1,TRBV29-1,TRBD2,-,CSAHRGGALNEQFF,TGCAGCGCCCACCGGGGGGGGGCTCTAAATGAGCAGTTCTTC
TRBJ1-5,TRBV5-1,-,-,CASSLSGLVNQPQHF,TGCGCCAGCAGCTTAAGTGGGCTCGTCAATCAGCCCCAGCATTTT
TRBJ2-5,TRBV6-2/TRBV6-3,-,-,CASSYSRPQETQYF,TGTGCCAGCAGTTACTCGCGTCCCCAAGAGACCCAGTACTTC
TRBJ1-2,TRBV5-1,-,-,CASSYRAGADYGYTF,TGCGCCAGCAGCTACAGAGCTGGGGCGGACTATGGCTACACCTTC